The source of this T cell receptor (beta chain) is a study of cytomegalovirus exposure and HLA in healthy donors. Points from the study as a whole: Differences between HLA loci emerged in a later analysis of TCR association rates, with DRB1 most and HLA-C fewest.

Germline V gene sequence: CDR1 SGHRS, CDR2 YFSETQ. The CDR3 runs 15 residues. Between the trimmed V and J ends, which lost 0 bases and 1 base, there was a span of 10 bases. The PCR had 60 Vbeta and 13 Jbeta primers. Clones were read by immunoSEQ multiplex PCR, and TCRdb kept only the in-frame ones, dropping some. Among 110,000 to 150,000 clones listed, 9.7% were seen once. This clone was counted between two and nine times. What it recognizes is unknown. This receptor was taken from a man aged 50 to 60 in good health and CMV-seronegative. V is TRBV5-1 and J is TRBJ2-5, with D maybe TRBD1 (6 bases). Sequenced material: PBMCs. CDR3 coding DNA: TGCGCCAGCAGCTTGGGCCAGGGGAGCCAAGAGACCCAGTACTTC. It is translated as CASSLGQGSQETQYF.